This entry describes one TCR beta chain. What it recognizes is unknown. The source of the sample is a study of T-cell memory formation after mild COVID-19. Broader study findings: Clones that contracted clustered mainly in CM and EM if CD4+ and in EMRA if CD8+.

Germline V CDR1 and CDR2: MNHEY, SVGEGT. Trimming cost V 6 bases and J 0 bases, with 12 bases left between them. The length of the CDR3 is 14 residues. Constant-segment-primed 5'RACE gave TCR alpha and TCR beta cDNA libraries with sample barcodes and UMIs. TCRdb fed the 5' RACE reads into MiXCR, producing one record per CDR3 protein. The table shows about 430,000 distinct CDR3 sequences, with roughly 18% occurring only once. The sequencing sample was made of PBMCs or a T cell subset sorted from them (not recorded which). This receptor was taken from a young man who had mild COVID-19 (a few samples of this study predate the infection). Cell type and time point are not known. The gene calls are TRBV6-2 or TRBV6-3 and TRBJ2-7; perhaps D is TRBD1 or TRBD2 (5 bases each). The CDR3 protein is CASSPGTVSYEQYF. The CDR3 nucleotides read TGTGCCAGCAGCCCCGGGACGGTCTCCTACGAGCAGTACTTC.